The entry that follows covers one TCR beta chain sequence. The table lists this clonotype with a few counts. This receptor's antigen is unknown. Nothing much larger sits one base from this clone, and base qualities are not available. Library prep was done by PCR. The run used an Illumina HiSeq 2500. TCR libraries were prepared with molecular barcoding, using unique molecular identifiers to normalize TCRbeta repertoire quantification. The public reads were run again by TCRdb, first through fastp at Q25 and then through MiXCR, and only productive beta chains were kept. When rows share a CDR3 protein, they turn into one entry using the most common DNA and genes. For this sample there are about 300,000 distinct CDR3 sequences; around 7.1% appear just once. The ten largest clones take up about 9.3% of the sample. The CDR3 holds 13 amino acids from the cysteine to the phenylalanine. Of the read, only the CDR3 DNA is kept; its 39 bases are in frame from base 1. At the junction V is shortened by 5 bases and J by 3 bases, with 11 bases in between. According to the germline V gene, CDR1 reads MNHEY and CDR2 reads SVGEGT.

In light of the paper, this sample's treatment or condition label describes: allogeneic hematopoietic cell transplantation with graft depleted of TCRalphabeta T cells and CD19 B cells. Transplant recipients were children who received TCRalphabeta/CD19-depleted allogeneic hematopoietic cell grafts. The data belong to a study of T-cell reconstitution after alpha-beta-depleted transplantation in children (dated by TCRdb to about 2016). General notes on the study: T-cell immune reconstitution after TCRalphabeta/CD19-depleted allogeneic hematopoietic cell transplantation in children was quantitatively tracked in the study by means of TCR repertoire profiling. The study at large found these results: About two months after transplant, the apparently early recovery of alphabetaT-cell counts reportedly depended on just several hundred clones that had expanded rapidly and came from non-depleted graft cells. Over subsequent months, a decline in hyperexpanded clone frequencies was noted, and after one year, T-cell counts and TCRbeta diversity were mostly ascribed to newly produced T cells. In some patients, the high TCRbeta diversity seen at day 60 was put down to recipient T cells and intrathymic progenitors that had survived conditioning.

This chain joins TRBV6-2 or TRBV6-3 to TRBJ2-7, with the D gene not clear enough to name. This TCR came from a female patient aged 2-9 years who had a stem cell transplant for Fanconi anemia, so the T cells may come from the graft donor. Sequencing was performed on peripheral blood, taken 360 days after TCRalphabeta/CD19-depleted stem cell transplant. The DNA sequence is as follows: TGTGCCAGCAGTAACACGGGTGGCTACGAGCAGTACTTC. This codes for CASSNTGGYEQYF.